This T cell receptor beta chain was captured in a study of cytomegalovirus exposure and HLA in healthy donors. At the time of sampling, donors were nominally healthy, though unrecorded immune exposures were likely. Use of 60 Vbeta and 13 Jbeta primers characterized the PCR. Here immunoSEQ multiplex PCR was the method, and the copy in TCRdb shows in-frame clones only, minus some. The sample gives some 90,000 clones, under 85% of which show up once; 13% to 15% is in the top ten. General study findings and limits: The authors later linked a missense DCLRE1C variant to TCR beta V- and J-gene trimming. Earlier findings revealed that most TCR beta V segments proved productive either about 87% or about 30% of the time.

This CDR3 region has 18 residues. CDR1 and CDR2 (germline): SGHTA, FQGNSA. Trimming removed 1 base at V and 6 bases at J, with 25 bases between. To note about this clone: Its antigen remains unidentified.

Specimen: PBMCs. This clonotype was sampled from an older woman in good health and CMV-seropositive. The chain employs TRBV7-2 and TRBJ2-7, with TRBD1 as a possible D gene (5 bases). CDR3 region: CASSLELTQGTGLSEQYF. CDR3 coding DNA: TGTGCCAGCAGCTTAGAATTGACCCAGGGTACAGGTTTAAGCGAGCAGTACTTC.